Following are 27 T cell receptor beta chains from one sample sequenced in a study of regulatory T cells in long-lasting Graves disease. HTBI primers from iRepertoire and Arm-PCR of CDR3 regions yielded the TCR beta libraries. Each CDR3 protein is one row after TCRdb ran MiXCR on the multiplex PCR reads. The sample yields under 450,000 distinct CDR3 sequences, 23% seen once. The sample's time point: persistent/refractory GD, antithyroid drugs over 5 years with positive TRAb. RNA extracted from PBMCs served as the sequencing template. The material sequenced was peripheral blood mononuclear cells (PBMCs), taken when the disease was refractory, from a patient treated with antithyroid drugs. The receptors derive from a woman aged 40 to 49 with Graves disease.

The CDR3 nucleotides are TGTGCCTACGGACCCCCTATACAGGGGCCCGGGGCTTTCTTT. This encodes CAYGPPIQGPGAFF. The gene calls are TRBV30 and TRBJ1-1; 7 nucleotides agree with TRBD1. The CDR3 length is 14 residues. The germline V gene has CDR1 GTSNPN and CDR2 SVGIG (reference sequence). J gave up 11 bases and V 7 bases, and 19 bases lay outside the gene matches.

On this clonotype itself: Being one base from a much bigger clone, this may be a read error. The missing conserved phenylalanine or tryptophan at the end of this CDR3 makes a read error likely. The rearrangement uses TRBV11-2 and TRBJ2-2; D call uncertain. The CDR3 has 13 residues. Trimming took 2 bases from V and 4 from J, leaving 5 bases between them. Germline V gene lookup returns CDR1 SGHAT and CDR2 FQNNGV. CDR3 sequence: CASSLWSTGELFL. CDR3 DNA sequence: TGTGCCAGCAGCTTATGGTCCACCGGGGAGCTGTTTCTT.

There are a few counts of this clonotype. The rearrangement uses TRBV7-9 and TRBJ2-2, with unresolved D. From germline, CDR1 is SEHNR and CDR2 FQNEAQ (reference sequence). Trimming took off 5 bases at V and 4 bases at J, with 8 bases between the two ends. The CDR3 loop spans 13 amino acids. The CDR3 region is CASSHDSTGELFF. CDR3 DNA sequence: TGTGCCAGCAGCCACGATTCCACCGGGGAGCTGTTTTTT.

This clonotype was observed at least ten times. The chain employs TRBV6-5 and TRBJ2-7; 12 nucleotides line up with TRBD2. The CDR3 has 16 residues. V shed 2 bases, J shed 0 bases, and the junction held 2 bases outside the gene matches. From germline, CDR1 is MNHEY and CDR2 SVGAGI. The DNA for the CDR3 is TGTGCCAGCAGTTACCGGACTAGCGGGATCTCCTACGAGCAGTACTTC. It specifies CASSYRTSGISYEQYF.

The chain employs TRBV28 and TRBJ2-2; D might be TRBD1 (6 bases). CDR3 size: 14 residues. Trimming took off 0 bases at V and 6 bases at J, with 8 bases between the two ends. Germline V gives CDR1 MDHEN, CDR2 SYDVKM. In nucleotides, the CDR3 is TGTGCCAGCAGTTTATGGGGGGCGGCCGGGGAGCTGTTTTTT. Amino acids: CASSLWGAAGELFF. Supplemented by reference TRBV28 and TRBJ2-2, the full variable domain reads DVKVTQSSRYLVKRTGEKVFLECVQDMDHENMFWYRQDPGLGLRLIYFSYDVKMKEKGDIPEGYSVSREKKERFSLILESASTNQTSMYLCASSLWGAAGELFFGEGSRLTVL.

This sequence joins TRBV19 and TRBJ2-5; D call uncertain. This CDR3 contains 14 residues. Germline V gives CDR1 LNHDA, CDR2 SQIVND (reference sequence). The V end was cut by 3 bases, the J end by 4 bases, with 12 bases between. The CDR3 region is CASSISISGETQYF. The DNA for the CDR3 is TGTGCCAGTAGTATTTCGATATCGGGAGAGACCCAGTACTTC.

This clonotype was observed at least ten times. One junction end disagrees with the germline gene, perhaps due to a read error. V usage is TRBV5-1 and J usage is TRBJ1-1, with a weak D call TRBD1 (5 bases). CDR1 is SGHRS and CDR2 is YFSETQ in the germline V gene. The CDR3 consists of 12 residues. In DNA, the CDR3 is TGCGCCAGCAGCCCGGACACCACTCAAGCTTTCTTT. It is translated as CASSPDTTQAFF.

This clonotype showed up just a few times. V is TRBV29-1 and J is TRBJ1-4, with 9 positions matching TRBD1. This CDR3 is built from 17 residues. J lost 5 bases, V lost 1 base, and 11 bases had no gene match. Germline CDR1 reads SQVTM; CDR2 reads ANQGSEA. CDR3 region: CSVEGPGQGLLNEKLFF. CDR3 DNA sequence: TGCAGCGTTGAAGGCCCGGGACAGGGCCTTCTCAATGAAAAACTGTTTTTT.

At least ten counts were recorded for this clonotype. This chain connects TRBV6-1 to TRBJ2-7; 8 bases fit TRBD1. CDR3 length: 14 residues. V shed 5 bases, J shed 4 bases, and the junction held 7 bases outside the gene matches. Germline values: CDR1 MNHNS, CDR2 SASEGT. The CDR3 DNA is TGTGCCAGCAGTCCTTGGGACAGGACTTACGAGCAGTACTTC. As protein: CASSPWDRTYEQYF.

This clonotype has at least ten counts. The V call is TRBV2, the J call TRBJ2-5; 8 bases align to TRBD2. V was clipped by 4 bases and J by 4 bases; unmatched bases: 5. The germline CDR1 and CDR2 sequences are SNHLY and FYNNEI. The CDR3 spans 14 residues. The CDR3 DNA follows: TGTGCCAGCAGTGGGACGGGAGGGGCAGAGACCCAGTACTTC. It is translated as CASSGTGGAETQYF.

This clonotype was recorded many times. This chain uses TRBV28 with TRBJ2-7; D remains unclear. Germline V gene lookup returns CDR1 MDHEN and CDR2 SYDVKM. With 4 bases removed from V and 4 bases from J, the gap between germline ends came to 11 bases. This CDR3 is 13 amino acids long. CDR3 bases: TGTGCCAGCAGTTGGGTGTTGGGGTACGAGCAGTACTTC. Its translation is CASSWVLGYEQYF.

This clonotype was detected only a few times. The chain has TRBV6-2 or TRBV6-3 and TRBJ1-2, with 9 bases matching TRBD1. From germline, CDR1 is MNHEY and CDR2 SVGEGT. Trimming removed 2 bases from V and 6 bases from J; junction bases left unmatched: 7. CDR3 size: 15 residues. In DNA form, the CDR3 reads TGTGCCAGCAGTTACGGGACAGGGTCGAAGGATGGCTACACCTTC. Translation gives CASSYGTGSKDGYTF.

CDR3: CASSPRPGPSIDEQYF. The CDR3 nucleotides read TGTGCCAGCTCACCTCGGCCTGGGCCAAGTATAGACGAGCAGTACTTC. The V and J genes are TRBV18 and TRBJ2-7; D is ambiguous. CDR1 KGHSH and CDR2 LQKENI come from the germline V gene. The length of the CDR3 is 16 residues. The V end lost 3 bases, the J end lost 5 bases, and 20 bases lay between the germline ends.

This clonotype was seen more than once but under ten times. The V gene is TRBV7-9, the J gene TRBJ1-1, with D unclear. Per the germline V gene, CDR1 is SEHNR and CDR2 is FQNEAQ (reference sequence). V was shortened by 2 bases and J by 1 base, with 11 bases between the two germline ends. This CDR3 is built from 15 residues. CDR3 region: CASSLPNRPNTEAFF. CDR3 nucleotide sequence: TGTGCCAGCAGCTTACCAAACCGACCGAACACTGAAGCTTTCTTT. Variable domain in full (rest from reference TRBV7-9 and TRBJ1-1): DTGVSQNPRHKITKRGQNVTFRCDPISEHNRLYWYRQTLGQGPEFLTYFQNEAQLEKSRLLSDRFSAERPKGSFSTLEIQRTEQGDSAMYLCASSLPNRPNTEAFFGQGTRLTVV.

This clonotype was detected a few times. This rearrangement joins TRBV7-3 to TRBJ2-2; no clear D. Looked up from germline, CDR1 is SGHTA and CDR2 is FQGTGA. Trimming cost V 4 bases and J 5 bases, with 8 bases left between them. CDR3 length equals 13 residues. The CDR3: CASSSQVTGELFF. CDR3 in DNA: TGTGCCAGCAGCTCACAAGTAACCGGGGAGCTGTTTTTT.

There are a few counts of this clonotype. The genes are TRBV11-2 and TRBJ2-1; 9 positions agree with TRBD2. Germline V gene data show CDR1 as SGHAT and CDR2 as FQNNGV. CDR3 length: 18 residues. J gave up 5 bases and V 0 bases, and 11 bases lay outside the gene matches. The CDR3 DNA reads TGTGCCAGCAGCTTAGACCGTCTACGCGGGAGGGCCAACAATGAGCAGTTCTTC. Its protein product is CASSLDRLRGRANNEQFF.

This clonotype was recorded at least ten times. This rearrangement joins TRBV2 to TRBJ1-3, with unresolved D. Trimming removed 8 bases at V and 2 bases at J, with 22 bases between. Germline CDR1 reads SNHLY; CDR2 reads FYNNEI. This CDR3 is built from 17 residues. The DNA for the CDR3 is TGTGCCAGCTTTACGTGGGAATCTCCAGGAACTGGAAACACCATATATTTT. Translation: CASFTWESPGTGNTIYF. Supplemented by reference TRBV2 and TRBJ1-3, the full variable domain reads EPEVTQTPSHQVTQMGQEVILRCVPISNHLYFYWYRQILGQKVEFLVSFYNNEISEKSEIFDDQFSVERPDGSNFTLKIRSTKLEDSAMYFCASFTWESPGTGNTIYFGEGSWLTVV.

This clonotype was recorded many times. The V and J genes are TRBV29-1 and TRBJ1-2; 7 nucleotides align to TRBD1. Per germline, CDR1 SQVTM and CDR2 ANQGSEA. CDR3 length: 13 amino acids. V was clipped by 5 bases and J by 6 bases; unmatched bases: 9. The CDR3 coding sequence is TGCAGCGTTTGGGCAGACAGGGTCGATGGCTACACCTTC. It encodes CSVWADRVDGYTF.

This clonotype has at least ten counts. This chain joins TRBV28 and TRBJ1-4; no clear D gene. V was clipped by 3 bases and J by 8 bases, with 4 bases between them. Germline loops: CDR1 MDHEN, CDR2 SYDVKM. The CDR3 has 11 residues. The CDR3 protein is CASSFSEKLFF. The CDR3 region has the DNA TGTGCCAGCAGTTTTAGCGAAAAACTGTTTTTT.

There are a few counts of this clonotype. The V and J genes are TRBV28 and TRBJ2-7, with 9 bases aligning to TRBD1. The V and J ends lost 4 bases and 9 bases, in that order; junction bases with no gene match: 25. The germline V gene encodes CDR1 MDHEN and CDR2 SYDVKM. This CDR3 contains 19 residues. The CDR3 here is CASSYSRSRDRVLRAGQYF. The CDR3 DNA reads TGTGCCAGCAGTTATTCCAGGTCCCGGGACAGGGTTCTACGAGCAGGGCAGTACTTC.

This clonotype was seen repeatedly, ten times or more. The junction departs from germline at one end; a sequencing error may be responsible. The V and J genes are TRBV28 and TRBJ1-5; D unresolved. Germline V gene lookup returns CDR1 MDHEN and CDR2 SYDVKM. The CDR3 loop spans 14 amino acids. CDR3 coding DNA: TGTGCCAGCAGGTTATCCTATAGCAATCAGCCCCAGCATTTT. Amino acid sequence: CASRLSYSNQPQHF.

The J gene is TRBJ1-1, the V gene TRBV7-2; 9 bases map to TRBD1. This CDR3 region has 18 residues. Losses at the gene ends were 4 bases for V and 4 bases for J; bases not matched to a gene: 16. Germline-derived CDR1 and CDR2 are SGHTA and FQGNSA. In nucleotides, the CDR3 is TGTGCCAGCAGCTCCCTCATCCGGACAGGGGTCGTAGTCACTGAAGCTTTCTTT. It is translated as CASSSLIRTGVVVTEAFF.

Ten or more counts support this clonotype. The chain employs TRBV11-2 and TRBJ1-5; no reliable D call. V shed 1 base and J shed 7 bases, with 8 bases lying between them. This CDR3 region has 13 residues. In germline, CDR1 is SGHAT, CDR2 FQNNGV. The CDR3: CASSLGGFQPQHF. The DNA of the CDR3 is TGTGCCAGCAGCTTAGGGGGATTCCAGCCCCAGCATTTT. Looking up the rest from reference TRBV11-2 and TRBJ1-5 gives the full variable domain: EAGVAQSPRYKIIEKRQSVAFWCNPISGHATLYWYQQILGQGPKLLIQFQNNGVVDDSQLPKDRFSAERLKGVDSTLKIQPAKLEDSAVYLCASSLGGFQPQHFGDGTRLSIL.

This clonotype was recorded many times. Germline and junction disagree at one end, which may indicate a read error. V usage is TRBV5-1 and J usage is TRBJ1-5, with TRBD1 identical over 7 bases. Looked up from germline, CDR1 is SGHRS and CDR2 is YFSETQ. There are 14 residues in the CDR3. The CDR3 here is CASSLGGANQPQHF. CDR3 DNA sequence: TGTGCCAGCAGCTTAGGGGGCGCGAACCAGCCCCAGCATTTT. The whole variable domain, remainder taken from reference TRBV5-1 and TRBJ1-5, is KAGVTQTPRYLIKTRGQQVTLSCSPISGHRSVSWYQQTPGQGLQFLFEYFSETQRNKGNFPGRFSGRQFSNSRSEMNVSTLELGDSALYLCASSLGGANQPQHFGDGTRLSIL.

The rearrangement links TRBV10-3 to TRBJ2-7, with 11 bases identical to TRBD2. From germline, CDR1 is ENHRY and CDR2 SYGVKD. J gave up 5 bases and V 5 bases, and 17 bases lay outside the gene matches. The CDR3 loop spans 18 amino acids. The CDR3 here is CAISRGLAGTKGPHEQYF. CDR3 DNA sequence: TGTGCCATCAGTAGAGGACTAGCGGGTACAAAAGGTCCCCACGAGCAGTACTTC.

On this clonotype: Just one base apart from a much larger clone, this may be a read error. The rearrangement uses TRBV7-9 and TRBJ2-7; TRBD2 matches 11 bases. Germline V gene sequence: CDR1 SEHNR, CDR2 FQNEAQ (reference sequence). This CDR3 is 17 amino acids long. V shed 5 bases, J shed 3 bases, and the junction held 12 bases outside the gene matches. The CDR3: CASSPTSLAGGIYEQYF. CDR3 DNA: TGTGCCAGCAGCCCCACGTCTTTAGCGGGAGGGATCTACGAGCAGTACTTC.

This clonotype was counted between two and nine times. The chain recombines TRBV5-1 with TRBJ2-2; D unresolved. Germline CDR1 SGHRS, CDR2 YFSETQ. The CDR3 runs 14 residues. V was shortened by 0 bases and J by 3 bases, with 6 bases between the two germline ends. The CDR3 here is CASSLEGHTGELFF. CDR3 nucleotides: TGCGCCAGCAGCTTGGAAGGACACACCGGGGAGCTGTTTTTT.